The 15 T cell receptor beta chains presented below share a single source sample, sequenced in a study of T-cell reconstitution after alpha-beta-depleted transplantation in children listed by TCRdb under 2016. Library preparation employed PCR. Sequencing relied on an Illumina HiSeq 2500. TCR library preparation used molecular barcoding, with unique molecular identifiers applied to normalize quantification of the TCRbeta repertoire. The public sequencing data were trimmed at Q25 with fastp and processed into clonotypes with MiXCR by TCRdb, which kept only in-frame beta chains. All rows with the same CDR3 protein become a single entry with the most common DNA and genes. Recorded for this sample are hundreds of thousands of distinct CDR3 sequences; about 26% of them occurred a single time. The ten largest clones capture around 2.5% of the sample. According to the study, the label for this sample's treatment or condition signals: allogeneic hematopoietic cell transplantation with graft depleted of TCRalphabeta T cells and CD19 B cells.

Sequenced material: PBMCs, taken before TCRalphabeta/CD19-depleted stem cell transplant. All receptors derive from a girl aged 2 to 10 with Fanconi anemia, due to receive a stem cell transplant.

This clonotype showed up just a few times. The genes are TRBV7-3 and TRBJ2-2, with 7 nucleotides matching TRBD2. The J segment lost 6 bases and the V segment lost 6 bases, leaving 4 bases of the junction unmatched. This CDR3 has 13 residues. CDR1 SGHTA and CDR2 FQGTGA come from the germline V gene. CDR3 amino acids: CASREAGSGELFF. In DNA form, the CDR3 reads TGTGCCAGCAGGGAAGCGGGGTCCGGGGAGCTGTTTTTT.

In its sample, this clonotype was seen a few times. This chain joins TRBV20-1 and TRBJ2-1; 9 bases line up with TRBD2. The CDR3 extends over 18 amino acids. Germline V gene lookup returns CDR1 DFQATT and CDR2 SNEGSKA (reference sequence). Losses at the gene ends were 0 bases for V and 2 bases for J; bases not matched to a gene: 11. The CDR3 is CSARDLAGPPLTYNEQFF. CDR3 nucleotides: TGCAGTGCTAGAGATCTAGCGGGACCCCCTTTGACCTACAATGAGCAGTTCTTC.

This clonotype was seen a handful of times. The chain couples TRBV29-1 to TRBJ2-3; D tentatively reads TRBD1 or TRBD2 (5 bases each). The length of the CDR3 is 14 residues. The germline V gene has CDR1 SQVTM and CDR2 ANQGSEA. Trimming removed 5 bases from V and 2 bases from J, with 14 bases in between. CDR3 region: CSVQGRLFTDTQYF. DNA for the CDR3: TGCAGCGTTCAGGGACGGTTATTCACAGATACGCAGTATTTT.

A few counts support this clonotype. This chain uses TRBV5-5 with TRBJ1-2; D unclear. V was cut by 5 bases and J by 4 bases, with 12 bases left in between. This CDR3 has 13 residues. Germline V gene data show CDR1 as SGHKS and CDR2 as YYEKEE (reference sequence). The CDR3 region is CASSRGIGYGYTF. The CDR3 region has the DNA TGTGCCAGCAGTAGAGGGATTGGCTATGGCTACACCTTC.

There are many counts of this clonotype. The gene calls are TRBV5-1 and TRBJ2-1; D might be TRBD1 (5 bases). CDR1 SGHRS and CDR2 YFSETQ come from the germline V gene. V gave up 1 base and J gave up 5 bases, with 13 bases separating them. This CDR3 is built from 15 residues. The chain's CDR3 is CASSLRWQGNNEQFF. The DNA of the CDR3 is TGCGCCAGCAGCTTGAGGTGGCAGGGAAACAATGAGCAGTTCTTC.

This sequence joins TRBV6-5 and TRBJ2-1, with a tentative D call TRBD2 (6 bases). V lost 2 bases and J 4 bases, leaving 21 bases between the germline ends. Germline V lookup: CDR1 MNHEY, CDR2 SVGAGI. The CDR3 extends over 18 amino acids. The CDR3 reads CASSYPRGPTSSYNEQFF. The CDR3 DNA is TGTGCCAGCAGTTACCCTCGAGGCCCTACTAGCAGTTACAATGAGCAGTTCTTC.

The sample holds a few counts of this clonotype. The genes are TRBV20-1 and TRBJ2-5, with TRBD2 identical over 10 bases. The CDR3 loop spans 15 amino acids. CDR1 and CDR2 from the germline V gene are DFQATT and SNEGSKA (reference sequence). Losses at the gene ends were 3 bases for V and 2 bases for J; bases not matched to a gene: 6. This CDR3 reads CSASLLAGDQETQYF. CDR3 DNA sequence: TGCAGTGCTAGTCTTCTAGCGGGGGATCAAGAGACCCAGTACTTC.

The table lists this clonotype with a few counts. The chain recombines TRBV13 with TRBJ2-1; TRBD2 matches 9 bases. CDR3 size: 15 residues. V lost 5 bases, J lost 2 bases, and 4 bases stayed unmatched. Germline values: CDR1 PRHDT, CDR2 FYEKMQ (reference sequence). The CDR3 loop is CASSGLAKTYNEQFF. The DNA of the CDR3 is TGTGCCAGCAGCGGACTAGCGAAAACCTACAATGAGCAGTTCTTC.

The sample holds many counts of this clonotype. The V and J genes are TRBV25-1 and TRBJ2-7; the D is unclear. The V gene's germline CDR1 is MGHDK and CDR2 SYGVNS. The CDR3 is 10 amino acids. V gave up 3 bases and J gave up 11 bases, with 8 bases separating them. The CDR3 protein is CASSDGSEYF. CDR3 bases: TGTGCCAGCAGTGATGGGTCAGAGTACTTC.

The V gene is TRBV20-1, the J gene TRBJ1-2; 8 bases match TRBD1. The CDR3 contains 14 residues. Germline CDR1 and CDR2: DFQATT and SNEGSKA (reference sequence). J lost 4 bases, V lost 4 bases, and 8 bases had no gene match. As DNA, the CDR3 is TGCAGTGCTATTCGGACAGGGCGCCCCTATGGCTACACCTTC. This codes for CSAIRTGRPYGYTF.

This sequence joins TRBV6-1 and TRBJ2-7; 9 bases match TRBD1. The germline V gene has CDR1 MNHNS and CDR2 SASEGT. The CDR3 totals 14 residues. J gave up 3 bases and V 6 bases, and 6 bases lay outside the gene matches. The CDR3 DNA reads TGTGCCAGCAGGGTAGGACAGGGGATCTACGAGCAGTACTTC. Translation gives CASRVGQGIYEQYF.

This clonotype occurred many times. The V call is TRBV29-1, the J call TRBJ2-1; no reliable D call. This CDR3 region has 11 residues. Trimming shortened V by 4 bases and J by 6 bases, and 7 bases separated the two germline ends. Germline CDR1 SQVTM, CDR2 ANQGSEA. The CDR3 region is CSVVLPNEQFF. The CDR3 nucleotides are TGCAGCGTTGTACTTCCCAATGAGCAGTTCTTC.

This clonotype occurred many times. The chain combines TRBV5-1 with TRBJ2-7; perhaps TRBD2 as D (7 bases). Trimming cost V 0 bases and J 0 bases, with 10 bases left between them. The CDR3 spans 15 residues. Looked up from germline, CDR1 is SGHRS and CDR2 is YFSETQ. The CDR3 DNA reads TGCGCCAGCAGCTTGGCCGCGGGGGCCTCCTACGAGCAGTACTTC. This gives the protein CASSLAAGASYEQYF.

The rearrangement links TRBV9 to TRBJ2-7; unclear D gene. V gave up 4 bases and J gave up 0 bases, with 17 bases separating them. Germline V gene sequence: CDR1 SGDLS, CDR2 YYNGEE. The length of the CDR3 is 16 residues. Here the CDR3 reads CASSPHESPASYEQYF. The CDR3 DNA is TGTGCCAGCAGCCCACACGAGTCCCCGGCCTCCTACGAGCAGTACTTC. The full variable domain, its missing parts supplied by reference TRBV9 and TRBJ2-7, is DSGVTQTPKHLITATGQRVTLRCSPRSGDLSVYWYQQSLDQGLQFLIQYYNGEERAKGNILERFSAQQFPDLHSELNLSSLELGDSALYFCASSPHESPASYEQYFGPGTRLTVT.

This sequence joins TRBV20-1 and TRBJ2-2, with D unclear. Per the germline V gene, CDR1 is DFQATT and CDR2 is SNEGSKA (reference sequence). Trimming shortened V by 3 bases and J by 1 base, and 12 bases separated the two germline ends. The CDR3 consists of 15 residues. This CDR3 reads CSASPGKGNTGELFF. As DNA, the CDR3 is TGCAGTGCTAGCCCCGGTAAGGGGAACACCGGGGAGCTGTTTTTT.